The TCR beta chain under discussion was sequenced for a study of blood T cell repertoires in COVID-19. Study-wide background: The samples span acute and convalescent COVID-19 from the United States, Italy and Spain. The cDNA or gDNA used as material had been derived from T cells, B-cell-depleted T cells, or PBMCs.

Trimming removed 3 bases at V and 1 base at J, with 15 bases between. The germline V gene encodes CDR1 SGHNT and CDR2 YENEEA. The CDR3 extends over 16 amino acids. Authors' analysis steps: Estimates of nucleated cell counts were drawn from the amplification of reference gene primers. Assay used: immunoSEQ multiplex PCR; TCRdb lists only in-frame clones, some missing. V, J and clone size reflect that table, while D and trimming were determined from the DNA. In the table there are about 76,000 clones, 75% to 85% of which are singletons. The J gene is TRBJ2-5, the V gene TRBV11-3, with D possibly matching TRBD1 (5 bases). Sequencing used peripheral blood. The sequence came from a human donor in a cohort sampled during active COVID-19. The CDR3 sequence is CASSLFLLGAQETQYF. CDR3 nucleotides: TGTGCCAGCAGCTTGTTTCTCCTAGGGGCCCAAGAGACCCAGTACTTC.